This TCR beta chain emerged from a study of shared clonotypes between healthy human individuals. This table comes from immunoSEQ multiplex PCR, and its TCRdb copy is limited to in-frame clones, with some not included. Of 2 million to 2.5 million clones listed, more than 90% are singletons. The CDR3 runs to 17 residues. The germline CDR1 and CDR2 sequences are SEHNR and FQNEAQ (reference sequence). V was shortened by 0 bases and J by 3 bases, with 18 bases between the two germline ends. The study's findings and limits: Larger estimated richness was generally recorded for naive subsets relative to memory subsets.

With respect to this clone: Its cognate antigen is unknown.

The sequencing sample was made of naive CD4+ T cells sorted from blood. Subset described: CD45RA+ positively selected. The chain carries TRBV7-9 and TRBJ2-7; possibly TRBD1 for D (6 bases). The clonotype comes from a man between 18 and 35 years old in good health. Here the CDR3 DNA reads TGTGCCAGCAGCTTAGCGAGGGGGTCTGGCGGAGTCTACGAGCAGTACTTC. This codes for CASSLARGSGGVYEQYF.